This TCR beta chain originates from a study of Graves' ophthalmopathy and Graves' hyperthyroidism. The TCR beta CDR3 regions underwent amplification from RNA transcripts. HTBI-primed first-round RT-PCR preceded second-round multiplex PCR. TCRdb fed the multiplex PCR reads into MiXCR, producing one record per CDR3 protein. The table lists under 800,000 distinct CDR3 sequences, over 20% of them singletons. Cases classed as stable hyperthyroidism had no ophthalmopathy within 18 months of follow-up. Ineligible for inclusion were patients with other autoimmune diseases, uncontrolled infections, pregnancy or lactation. At least ten counts were recorded for this clonotype. No antigen is known for it. Study-level results: In separating ophthalmopathy from stable hyperthyroidism, a 13-signature model achieved roughly 89% sensitivity and about 80% specificity. A majority of expanded thyroid clonotypes exceeding 0.001 frequency were likewise present in blood.

CDR1 is MNHEY and CDR2 is SMNVEV in the germline V gene (reference sequence). CDR3 size: 16 residues. The V end lost 5 bases, the J end lost 4 bases, and 15 bases lay between the germline ends. V and J are TRBV27 and TRBJ2-6, with D perhaps TRBD2 (5 bases). This clonotype originated in a woman aged 18 to 35 with stable Graves' hyperthyroidism. Some clones in this sample may be carry-over from other donors' samples. The sample comprised peripheral blood. CDR3 coding DNA: TGTGCCAGCAGTCTCTACGTAGCGCGGGGGGCCAACGTCCTGACTTTC. Its translation is CASSLYVARGANVLTF. Variable domain in full (rest from reference TRBV27 and TRBJ2-6): EAQVTQNPRYLITVTGKKLTVTCSQNMNHEYMSWYRQDPGLGLRQIYYSMNVEVTDKGDVPEGYKVSRKEKRNFPLILESPSPNQTSLYFCASSLYVARGANVLTFGAGSRLTVL.